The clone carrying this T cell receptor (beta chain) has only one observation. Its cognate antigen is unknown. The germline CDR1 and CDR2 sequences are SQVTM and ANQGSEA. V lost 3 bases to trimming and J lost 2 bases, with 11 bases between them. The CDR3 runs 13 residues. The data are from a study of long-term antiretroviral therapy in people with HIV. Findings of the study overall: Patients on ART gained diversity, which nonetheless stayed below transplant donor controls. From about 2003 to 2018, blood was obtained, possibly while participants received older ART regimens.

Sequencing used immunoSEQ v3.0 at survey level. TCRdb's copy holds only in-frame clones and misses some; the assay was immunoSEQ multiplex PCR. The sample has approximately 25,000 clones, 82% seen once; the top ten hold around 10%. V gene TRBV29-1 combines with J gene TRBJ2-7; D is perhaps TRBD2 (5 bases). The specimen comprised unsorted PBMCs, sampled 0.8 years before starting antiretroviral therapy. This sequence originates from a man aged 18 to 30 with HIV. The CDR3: CSVEASLTYEQYF. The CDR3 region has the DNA TGCAGCGTTGAGGCTAGCTTAACCTACGAGCAGTACTTC.